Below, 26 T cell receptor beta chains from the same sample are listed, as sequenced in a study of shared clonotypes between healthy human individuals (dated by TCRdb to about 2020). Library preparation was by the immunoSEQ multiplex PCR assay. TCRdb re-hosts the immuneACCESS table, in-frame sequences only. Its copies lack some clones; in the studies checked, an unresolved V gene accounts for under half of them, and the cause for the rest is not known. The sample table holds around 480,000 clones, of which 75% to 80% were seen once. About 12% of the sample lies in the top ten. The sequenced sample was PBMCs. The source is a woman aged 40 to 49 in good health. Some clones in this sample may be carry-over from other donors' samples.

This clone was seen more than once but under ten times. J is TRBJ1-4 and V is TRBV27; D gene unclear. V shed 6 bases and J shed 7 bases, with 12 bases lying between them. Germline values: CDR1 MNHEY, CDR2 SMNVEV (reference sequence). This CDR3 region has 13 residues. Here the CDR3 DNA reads TGTGCCAGCAGAGCCCAAACGCGTGAAAAACTGTTTTTT. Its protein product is CASRAQTREKLFF.

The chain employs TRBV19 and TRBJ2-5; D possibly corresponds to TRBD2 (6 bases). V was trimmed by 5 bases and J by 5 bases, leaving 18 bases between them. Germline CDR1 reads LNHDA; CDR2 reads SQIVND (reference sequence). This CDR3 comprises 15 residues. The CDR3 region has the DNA TGTGCCAGTAGTCCAACTAGGGCTAGCGCGGAGACCCAGTACTTC. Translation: CASSPTRASAETQYF.

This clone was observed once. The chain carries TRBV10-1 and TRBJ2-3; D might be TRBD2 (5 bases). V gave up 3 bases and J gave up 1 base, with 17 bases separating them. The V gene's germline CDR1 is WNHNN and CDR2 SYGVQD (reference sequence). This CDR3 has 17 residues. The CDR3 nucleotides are TGCGCCAGCAGTGACCCCGGGATGAGTTCTGGCACAGATACGCAGTATTTT. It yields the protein CASSDPGMSSGTDTQYF.

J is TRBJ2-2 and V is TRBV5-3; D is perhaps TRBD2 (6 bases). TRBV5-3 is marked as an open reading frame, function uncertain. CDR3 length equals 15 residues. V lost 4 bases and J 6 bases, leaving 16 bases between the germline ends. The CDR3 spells CARSRTEPGAGELFF. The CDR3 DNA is TGTGCCAGAAGCCGGACTGAGCCGGGGGCCGGGGAGCTGTTTTTT.

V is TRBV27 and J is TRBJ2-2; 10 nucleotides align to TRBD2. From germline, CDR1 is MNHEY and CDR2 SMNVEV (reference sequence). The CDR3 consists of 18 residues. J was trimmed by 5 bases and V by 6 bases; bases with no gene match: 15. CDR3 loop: CASRDRVGLAGVTGELFF. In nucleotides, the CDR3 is TGTGCCAGCAGGGACAGGGTGGGCCTAGCGGGAGTTACCGGGGAGCTGTTTTTT.

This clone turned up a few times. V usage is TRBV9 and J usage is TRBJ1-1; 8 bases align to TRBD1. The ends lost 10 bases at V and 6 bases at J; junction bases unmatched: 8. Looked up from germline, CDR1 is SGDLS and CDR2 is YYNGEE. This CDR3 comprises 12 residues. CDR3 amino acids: CASTGQGPEAFF. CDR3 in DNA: TGTGCCTCCACCGGACAGGGCCCTGAAGCTTTCTTT.

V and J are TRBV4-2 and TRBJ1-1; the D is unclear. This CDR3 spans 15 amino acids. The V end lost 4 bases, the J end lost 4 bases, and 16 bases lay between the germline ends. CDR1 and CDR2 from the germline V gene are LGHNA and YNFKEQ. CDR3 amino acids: CASSPAAGVSTEAFF. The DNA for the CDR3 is TGTGCCAGCAGCCCCGCCGCCGGGGTCAGCACTGAAGCTTTCTTT.

CDR3 coding DNA: TGTGCCAGCAGGTTCTACGAGCAGTACTTC. Protein product: CASRFYEQYF. The V and J genes are TRBV2 and TRBJ2-5; no firm D call. The last part of the DNA fits TRBJ2-7 better; the J call may be wrong. The length of the CDR3 is 10 residues. The germline gives CDR1 SNHLY, CDR2 FYNNEI.

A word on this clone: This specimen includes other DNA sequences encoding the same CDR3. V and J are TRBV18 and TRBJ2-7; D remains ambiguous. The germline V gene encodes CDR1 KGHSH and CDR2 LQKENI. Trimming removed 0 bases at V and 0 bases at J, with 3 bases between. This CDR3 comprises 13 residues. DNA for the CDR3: TGTGCCAGCTCACCACCGTCCTCCTACGAGCAGTACTTC. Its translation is CASSPPSSYEQYF. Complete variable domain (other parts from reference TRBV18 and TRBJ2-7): NAGVMQNPRHLVRRRGQEARLRCSPMKGHSHVYWYRQLPEEGLKFMVYLQKENIIDESGMPKERFSAEFPKEGPSILRIQQVVRGDSAAYFCASSPPSSYEQYFGPGTRLTVT.

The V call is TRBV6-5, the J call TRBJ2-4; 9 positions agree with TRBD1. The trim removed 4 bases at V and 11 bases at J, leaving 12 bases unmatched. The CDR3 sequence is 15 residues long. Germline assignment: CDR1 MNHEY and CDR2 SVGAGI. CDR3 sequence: CASSSNRDRVGVQYF. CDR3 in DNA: TGTGCCAGCAGTTCAAACCGGGACAGGGTGGGAGTTCAGTACTTC.

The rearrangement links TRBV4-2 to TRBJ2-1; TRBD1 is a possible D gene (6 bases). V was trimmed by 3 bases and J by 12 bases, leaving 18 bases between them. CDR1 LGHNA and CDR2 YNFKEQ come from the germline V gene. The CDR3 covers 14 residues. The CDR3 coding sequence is TGTGCCAGCAGCCATGAGGGGGAGTCCCCGGGGCAGTTCTTC. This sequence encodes CASSHEGESPGQFF.

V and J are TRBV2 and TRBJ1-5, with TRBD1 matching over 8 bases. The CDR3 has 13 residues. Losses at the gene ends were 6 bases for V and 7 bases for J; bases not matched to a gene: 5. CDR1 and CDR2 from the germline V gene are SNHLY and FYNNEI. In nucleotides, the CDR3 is TGTGCCAGCAGGGTGGACAGGGACCAGCCCCAGCATTTT. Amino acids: CASRVDRDQPQHF.

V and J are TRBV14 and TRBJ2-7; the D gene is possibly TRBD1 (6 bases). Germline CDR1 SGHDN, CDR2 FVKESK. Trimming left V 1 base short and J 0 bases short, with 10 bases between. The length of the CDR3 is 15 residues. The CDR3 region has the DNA TGTGCCAGCAGCCAAGTTCGAGGGGGCTCCTACGAGCAGTACTTC. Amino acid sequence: CASSQVRGGSYEQYF.

The CDR3: CASSLQASGRLNEQFF. In DNA form, the CDR3 reads TGCGCCAGCAGCTTACAGGCTAGCGGGAGACTCAATGAGCAGTTCTTC. The chain links TRBV5-1 to TRBJ2-1; 10 bases are a match to TRBD2. CDR1 is SGHRS, CDR2 YFSETQ, per germline. J lost 6 bases, V lost 2 bases, and 8 bases had no gene match. This CDR3 has 16 amino acids.

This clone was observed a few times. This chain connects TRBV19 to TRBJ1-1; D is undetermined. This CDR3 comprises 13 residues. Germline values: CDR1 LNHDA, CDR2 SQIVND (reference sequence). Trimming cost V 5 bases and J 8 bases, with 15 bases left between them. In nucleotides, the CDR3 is TGTGCCAGTAGTGTGCAGAACAGACTAGAAGCTTTCTTT. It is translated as CASSVQNRLEAFF.

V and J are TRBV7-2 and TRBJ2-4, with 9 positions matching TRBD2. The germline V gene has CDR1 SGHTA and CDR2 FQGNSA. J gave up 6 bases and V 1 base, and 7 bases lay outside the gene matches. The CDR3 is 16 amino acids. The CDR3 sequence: CASSLVGSGSGNIQYF. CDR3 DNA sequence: TGTGCCAGCAGCTTAGTCGGTAGCGGGAGTGGAAACATTCAGTACTTC.

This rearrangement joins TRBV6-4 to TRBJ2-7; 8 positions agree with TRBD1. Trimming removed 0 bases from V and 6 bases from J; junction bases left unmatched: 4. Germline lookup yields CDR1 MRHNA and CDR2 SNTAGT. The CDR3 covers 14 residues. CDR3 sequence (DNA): TGTGCCAGCAGTGACTCGGGACAGGTGCTCGAGCAGTACTTC. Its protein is CASSDSGQVLEQYF.

The CDR3 sequence is CASSLNRRETQYF. In DNA, the CDR3 is TGTGCCAGCAGTTTAAACAGACGAGAGACCCAGTACTTC. The rearrangement joins TRBV28 to TRBJ2-5, with unresolved D. The V and J ends lost 2 bases and 4 bases respectively, with 8 bases between them. CDR3 length equals 13 residues. The germline V gene has CDR1 MDHEN and CDR2 SYDVKM.

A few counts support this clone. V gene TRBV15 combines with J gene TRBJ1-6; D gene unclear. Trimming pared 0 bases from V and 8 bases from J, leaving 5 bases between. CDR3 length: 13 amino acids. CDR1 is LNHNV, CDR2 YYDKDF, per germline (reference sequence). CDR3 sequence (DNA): TGTGCCACCAGCAGAGATGCGGATTCACCCCTCCACTTT. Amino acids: CATSRDADSPLHF.

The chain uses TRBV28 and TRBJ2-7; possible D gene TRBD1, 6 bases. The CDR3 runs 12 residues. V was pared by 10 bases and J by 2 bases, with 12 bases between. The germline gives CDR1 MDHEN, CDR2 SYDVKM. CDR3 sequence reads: CATSGQTYEQYF. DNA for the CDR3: TGTGCCACCAGCGGACAGACCTACGAGCAGTACTTC.

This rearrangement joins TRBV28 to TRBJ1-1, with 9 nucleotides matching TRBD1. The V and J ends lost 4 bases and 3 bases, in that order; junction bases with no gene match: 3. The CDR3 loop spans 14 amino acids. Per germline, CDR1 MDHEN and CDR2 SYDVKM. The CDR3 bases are TGTGCCAGCAGTTCCGGGACAGGGCACACTGAAGCTTTCTTT. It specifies CASSSGTGHTEAFF.

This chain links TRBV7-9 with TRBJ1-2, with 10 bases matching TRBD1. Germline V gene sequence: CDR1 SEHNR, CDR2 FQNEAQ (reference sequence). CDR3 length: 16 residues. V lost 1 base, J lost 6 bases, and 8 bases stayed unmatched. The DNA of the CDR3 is TGTGCCAGCAGCTTAGGTATTTCCGGGACAGGGGATGGCTACACCTTC. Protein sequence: CASSLGISGTGDGYTF.

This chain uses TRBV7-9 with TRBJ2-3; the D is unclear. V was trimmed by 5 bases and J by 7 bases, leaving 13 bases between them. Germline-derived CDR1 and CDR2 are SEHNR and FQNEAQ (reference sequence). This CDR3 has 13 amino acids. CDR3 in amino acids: CASSPRTKNTQYF. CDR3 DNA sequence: TGTGCCAGCAGCCCCCGGACGAAAAATACGCAGTATTTT.

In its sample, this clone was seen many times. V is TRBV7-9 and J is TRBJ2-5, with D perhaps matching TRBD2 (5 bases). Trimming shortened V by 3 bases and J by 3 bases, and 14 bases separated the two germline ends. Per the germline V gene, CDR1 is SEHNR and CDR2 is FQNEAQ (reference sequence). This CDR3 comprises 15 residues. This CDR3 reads CASSLGAGRKETQYF. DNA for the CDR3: TGTGCCAGCAGCTTGGGCGCGGGTAGAAAAGAGACCCAGTACTTC.

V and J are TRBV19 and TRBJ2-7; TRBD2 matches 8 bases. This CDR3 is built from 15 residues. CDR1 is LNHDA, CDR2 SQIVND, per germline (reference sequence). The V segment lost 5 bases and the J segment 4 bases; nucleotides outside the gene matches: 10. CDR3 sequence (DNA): TGTGCCAGTAGTGTACTGGGCGGGAGGCATTACGAGCAGTACTTC. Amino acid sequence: CASSVLGGRHYEQYF.

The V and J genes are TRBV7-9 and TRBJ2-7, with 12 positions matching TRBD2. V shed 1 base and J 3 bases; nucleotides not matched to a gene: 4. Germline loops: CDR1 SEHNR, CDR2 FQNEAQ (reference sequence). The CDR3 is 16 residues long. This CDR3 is CASSLGRLAGDYEQYF. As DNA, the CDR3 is TGTGCCAGCAGCTTAGGGAGACTAGCGGGGGACTACGAGCAGTACTTC.